The T cell receptor beta chain under discussion was sequenced for a study of T cells in localized non-small cell lung cancer. Study-level findings and limits: Increased T cell density in blood showed an association with longer overall survival. Clonality of T cells reached its maximum in uninvolved adjacent lung, surpassing tumor. In adjacent lung, a median around 55 of the top 100 tumor clones were found.

Data came from immunoSEQ multiplex PCR; TCRdb stores just in-frame clones and leaves some out. Among 39,000 or so clones listed, around 83% were seen once. Comments on this clone: What it recognizes is unknown.

Trimming stripped 4 bases from V and 4 bases from J, with 8 bases between. There are 12 residues in the CDR3. The germline V gene has CDR1 GTSNPN and CDR2 SVGIG (reference sequence). The rearrangement links TRBV30 to TRBJ1-3; D remains unclear. This sample comprised PBMCs, obtained before any cancer treatment. The sequence came from a man aged 35-69 years with stage II lung adenocarcinoma. The CDR3 loop reads CAWTLRGNTIYF. CDR3 DNA: TGTGCCTGGACTCTGCGGGGAAACACCATATATTTT.